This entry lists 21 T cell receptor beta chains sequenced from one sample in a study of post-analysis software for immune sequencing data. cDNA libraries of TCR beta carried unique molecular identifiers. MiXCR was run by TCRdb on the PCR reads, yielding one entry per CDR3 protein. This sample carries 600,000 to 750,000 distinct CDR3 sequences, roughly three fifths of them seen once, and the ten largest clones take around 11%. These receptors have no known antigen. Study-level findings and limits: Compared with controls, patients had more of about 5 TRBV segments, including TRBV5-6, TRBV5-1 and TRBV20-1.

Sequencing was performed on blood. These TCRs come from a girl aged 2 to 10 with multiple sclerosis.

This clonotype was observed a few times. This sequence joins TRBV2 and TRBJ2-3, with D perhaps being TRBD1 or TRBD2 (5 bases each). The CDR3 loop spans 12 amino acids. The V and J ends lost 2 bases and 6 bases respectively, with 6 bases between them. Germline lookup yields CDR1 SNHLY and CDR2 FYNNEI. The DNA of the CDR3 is TGTGCCAGCAGTGAATGGGGGGATACGCAGTATTTT. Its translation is CASSEWGDTQYF.

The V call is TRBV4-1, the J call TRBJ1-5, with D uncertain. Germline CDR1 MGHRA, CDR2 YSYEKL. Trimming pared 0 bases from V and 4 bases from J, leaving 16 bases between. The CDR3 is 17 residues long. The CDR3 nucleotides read TGCGCCAGCAGCCAAGATGCTGACGGGCGACCTAATCAGCCCCAGCATTTT. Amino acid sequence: CASSQDADGRPNQPQHF.

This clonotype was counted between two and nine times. CDR3 amino acids: CSARKTGVNNEQFF. The CDR3 coding sequence is TGCAGTGCTAGAAAGACAGGGGTAAACAATGAGCAGTTCTTC. The genes are TRBV20-1 and TRBJ2-1; 8 bases map to TRBD1. This CDR3 comprises 14 residues. With V trimmed by 2 bases and J by 5 bases, 5 bases remained unmatched. CDR1 and CDR2 (germline): DFQATT, SNEGSKA (reference sequence).

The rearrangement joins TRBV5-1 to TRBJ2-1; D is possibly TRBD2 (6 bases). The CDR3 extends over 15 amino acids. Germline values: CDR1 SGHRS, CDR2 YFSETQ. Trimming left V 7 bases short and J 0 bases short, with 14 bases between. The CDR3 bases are TGCGCCAGCTCTCCCACGGACTACTCCTACAATGAGCAGTTCTTC. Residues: CASSPTDYSYNEQFF.

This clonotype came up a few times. The CDR3 DNA reads as TGTGCCAGTGGGAGGGAGACCCAGTACTTC. Amino acid sequence: CASGRETQYF. This chain uses TRBV11-3 with TRBJ2-5, with D possibly matching TRBD2 (6 bases). Per germline, CDR1 SGHNT and CDR2 YENEEA. Trimming removed 9 bases at V and 5 bases at J, with 7 bases between. The CDR3 length is 10 residues.

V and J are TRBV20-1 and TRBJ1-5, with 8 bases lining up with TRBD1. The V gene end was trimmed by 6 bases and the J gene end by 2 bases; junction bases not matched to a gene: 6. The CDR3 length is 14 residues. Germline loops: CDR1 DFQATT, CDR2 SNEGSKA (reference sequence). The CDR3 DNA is TGCAGTGCCAAATCAGGGGGCGGCAATCAGCCCCAGCATTTT. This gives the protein CSAKSGGGNQPQHF.

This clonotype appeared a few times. CDR3 in amino acids: CASSLEATGNMDGYTF. The CDR3 coding sequence is TGTGCCAGCAGCTTAGAGGCGACAGGGAATATGGATGGCTACACCTTC. This chain connects TRBV7-9 to TRBJ1-2; 7 bases agree with TRBD1. The V gene end was trimmed by 1 base and the J gene end by 6 bases; junction bases not matched to a gene: 11. Per the germline V gene, CDR1 is SEHNR and CDR2 is FQNEAQ (reference sequence). The CDR3 covers 16 residues.

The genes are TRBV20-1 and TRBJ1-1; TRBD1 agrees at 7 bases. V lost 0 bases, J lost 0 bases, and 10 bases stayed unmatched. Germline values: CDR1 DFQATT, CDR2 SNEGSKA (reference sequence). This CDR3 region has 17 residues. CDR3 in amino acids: CSARDPAGGTMNTEAFF. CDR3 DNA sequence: TGCAGTGCTAGAGATCCGGCAGGGGGTACCATGAACACTGAAGCTTTCTTT.

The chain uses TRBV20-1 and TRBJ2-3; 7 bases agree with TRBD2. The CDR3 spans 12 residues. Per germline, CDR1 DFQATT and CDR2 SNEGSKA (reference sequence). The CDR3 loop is CSRGVGTDTQYF. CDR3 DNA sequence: TGCTCCCGGGGGGTGGGCACAGATACGCAGTATTTT.

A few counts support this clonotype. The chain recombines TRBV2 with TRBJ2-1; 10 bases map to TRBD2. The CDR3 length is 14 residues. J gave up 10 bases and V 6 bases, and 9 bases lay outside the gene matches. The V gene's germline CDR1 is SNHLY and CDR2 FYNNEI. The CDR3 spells CASRPTSGYWEQFF. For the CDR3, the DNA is TGTGCCAGCAGACCGACTAGCGGGTACTGGGAGCAGTTCTTC.

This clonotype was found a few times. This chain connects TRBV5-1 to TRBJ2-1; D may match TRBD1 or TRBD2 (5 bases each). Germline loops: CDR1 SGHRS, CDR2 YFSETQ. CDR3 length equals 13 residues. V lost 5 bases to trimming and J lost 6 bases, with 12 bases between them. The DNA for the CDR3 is TGCGCCAGCAGGGGACCAGTCTCCAATGAGCAGTTCTTC. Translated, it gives CASRGPVSNEQFF.

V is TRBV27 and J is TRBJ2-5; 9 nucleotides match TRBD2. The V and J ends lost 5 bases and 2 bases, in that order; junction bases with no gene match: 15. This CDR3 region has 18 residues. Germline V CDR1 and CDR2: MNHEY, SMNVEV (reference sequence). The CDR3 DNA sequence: TGTGCCAGCAGTCCCGGGACTAGCTCGGAGGGGTGGCAAGAGACCCAGTACTTC. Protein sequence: CASSPGTSSEGWQETQYF.

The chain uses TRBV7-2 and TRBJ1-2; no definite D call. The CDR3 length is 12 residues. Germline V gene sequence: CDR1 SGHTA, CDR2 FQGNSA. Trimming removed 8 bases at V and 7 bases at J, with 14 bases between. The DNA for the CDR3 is TGTGCCAGCCAGCCAAGGGTAGCTGGCTACACCTTC. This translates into CASQPRVAGYTF.

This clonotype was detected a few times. The CDR3: CASSLNLWDSEAFF. CDR3 nucleotide sequence: TGTGCCAGCAGCCTAAACCTTTGGGACAGTGAAGCTTTCTTT. The V call is TRBV9, the J call TRBJ1-1, with 7 bases that match TRBD1. Germline values: CDR1 SGDLS, CDR2 YYNGEE. The CDR3 consists of 14 residues. V shed 4 bases, J shed 7 bases, and the junction held 10 bases outside the gene matches.

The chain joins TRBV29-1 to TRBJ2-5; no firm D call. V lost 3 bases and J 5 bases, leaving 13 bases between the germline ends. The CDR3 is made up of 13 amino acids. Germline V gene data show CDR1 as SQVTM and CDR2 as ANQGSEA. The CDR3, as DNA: TGCAGCGTTGAGTCTGTAGGAAGGGAGACCCAGTACTTC. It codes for CSVESVGRETQYF.

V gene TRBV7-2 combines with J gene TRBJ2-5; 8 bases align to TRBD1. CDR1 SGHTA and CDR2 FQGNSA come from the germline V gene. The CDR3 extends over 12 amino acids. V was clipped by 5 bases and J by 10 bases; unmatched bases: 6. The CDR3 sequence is CASSNQGANQYF. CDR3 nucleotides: TGTGCCAGCAGCAATCAGGGGGCTAACCAGTACTTC.

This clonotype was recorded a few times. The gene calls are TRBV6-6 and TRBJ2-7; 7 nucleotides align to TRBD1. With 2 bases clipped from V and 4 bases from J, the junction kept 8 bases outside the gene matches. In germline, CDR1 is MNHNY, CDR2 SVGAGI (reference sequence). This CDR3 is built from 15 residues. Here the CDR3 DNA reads TGTGCCAGCAGTTACACAAGGGACAGCGCGTACGAGCAGTACTTC. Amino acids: CASSYTRDSAYEQYF.

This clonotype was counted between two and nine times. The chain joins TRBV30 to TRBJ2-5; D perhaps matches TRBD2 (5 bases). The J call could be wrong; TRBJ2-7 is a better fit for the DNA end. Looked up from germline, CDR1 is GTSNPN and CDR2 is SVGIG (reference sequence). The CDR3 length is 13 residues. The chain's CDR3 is CAWSVSGTYEQYF. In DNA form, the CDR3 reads TGTGCCTGGAGTGTAAGCGGTACCTACGAGCAGTACTTC.

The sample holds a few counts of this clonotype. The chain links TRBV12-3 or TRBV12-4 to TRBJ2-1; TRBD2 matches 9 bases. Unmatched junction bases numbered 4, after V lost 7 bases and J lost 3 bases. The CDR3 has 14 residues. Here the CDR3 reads CASTLAGLYNEQFF. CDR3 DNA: TGTGCCAGCACTCTAGCGGGACTCTACAATGAGCAGTTCTTC.

In DNA form, the CDR3 reads TGCAGTGCTAGATCCAATGTGGGCAGCACAGATACGCAGTATTTT. Protein product: CSARSNVGSTDTQYF. V is TRBV20-1 and J is TRBJ2-3; D gene unclear. Germline loops: CDR1 DFQATT, CDR2 SNEGSKA (reference sequence). The CDR3 spans 15 residues. Between the trimmed V and J ends, which lost 2 bases and 0 bases, there was a span of 12 bases.

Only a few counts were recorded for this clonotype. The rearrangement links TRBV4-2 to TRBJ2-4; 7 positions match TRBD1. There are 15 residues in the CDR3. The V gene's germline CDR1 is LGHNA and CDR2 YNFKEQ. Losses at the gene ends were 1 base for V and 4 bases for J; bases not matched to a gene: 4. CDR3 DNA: TGTGCCAGCAGCCAAGGGTGGACAGGAAAAAACATTCAGTACTTC. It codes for CASSQGWTGKNIQYF.